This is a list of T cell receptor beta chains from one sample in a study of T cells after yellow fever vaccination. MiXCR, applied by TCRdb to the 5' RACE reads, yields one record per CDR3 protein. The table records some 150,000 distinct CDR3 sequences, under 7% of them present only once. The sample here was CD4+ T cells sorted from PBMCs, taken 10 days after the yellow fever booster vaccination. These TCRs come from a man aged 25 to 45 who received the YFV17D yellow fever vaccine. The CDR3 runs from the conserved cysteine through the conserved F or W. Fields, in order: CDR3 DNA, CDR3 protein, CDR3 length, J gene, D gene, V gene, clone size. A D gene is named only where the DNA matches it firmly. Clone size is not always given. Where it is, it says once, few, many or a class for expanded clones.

CDR3 DNA: TGTGCCAGCAGCTTGCTCTCTAGCGGGACCAATGAGCAGTTCTTC; CDR3 protein: CASSLLSSGTNEQFF; CDR3 length: 15; J gene: TRBJ2-1; D gene: TRBD2; V gene: TRBV5-4; clone size: .
CDR3 DNA: TGTGCCAGCAGCTTAGCATCCGGGACACCGAACACCGGGGAGCTGTTTTTT; CDR3 protein: CASSLASGTPNTGELFF; CDR3 length: 17; J gene: TRBJ2-2; D gene: .; V gene: TRBV7-8; clone size: many
CDR3 DNA: TGTGCCTGGAGTGTACGAGGACTCAGGGGGTCCGGGGAGCTGTTTTTT; CDR3 protein: CAWSVRGLRGSGELFF; CDR3 length: 16; J gene: TRBJ2-2; D gene: TRBD1; V gene: TRBV30; clone size: many
CDR3 DNA: TGTGCCAGCGGCTCTGAAAAACTGTTTTTT; CDR3 protein: CASGSEKLFF; CDR3 length: 10; J gene: TRBJ1-4; D gene: .; V gene: TRBV12-3/TRBV12-4; clone size: many
CDR3 DNA: TGCGCCAGCAGCCTTACGGGGACAGAGCAAGAGACCCAGTACTTC; CDR3 protein: CASSLTGTEQETQYF; CDR3 length: 15; J gene: TRBJ2-5; D gene: TRBD1; V gene: TRBV5-1; clone size: few
CDR3 DNA: TGCAGCGCCGGGGACACCCGGGGACAAGAGACCCAGTACTTC; CDR3 protein: CSAGDTRGQETQYF; CDR3 length: 14; J gene: TRBJ2-5; D gene: .; V gene: TRBV29-1; clone size: many
CDR3 DNA: TGTGCCAGCAGCCCCCGGATTAGCGGGAGGAGCTCCTACAATGAGCAGTTCTTC; CDR3 protein: CASSPRISGRSSYNEQFF; CDR3 length: 18; J gene: TRBJ2-1; D gene: TRBD2; V gene: TRBV13; clone size: .
CDR3 DNA: TGTGCCAGCAGCAAGAGAACGACAGGGGCTAATGAAAAACTGTTTTTT; CDR3 protein: CASSKRTTGANEKLFF; CDR3 length: 16; J gene: TRBJ1-4; D gene: TRBD1; V gene: TRBV9; clone size: many
CDR3 DNA: TGTGCCAGCAGTTACTCAGCGGGAGGGCCAGATGAGCAGTTCTTC; CDR3 protein: CASSYSAGGPDEQFF; CDR3 length: 15; J gene: TRBJ2-1; D gene: TRBD2; V gene: TRBV6-5; clone size: many
CDR3 DNA: TGCAGCGTCCTGGGCCATGCCGCAGAGACCCAGTACTTC; CDR3 protein: CSVLGHAAETQYF; CDR3 length: 13; J gene: TRBJ2-5; D gene: .; V gene: TRBV29-1; clone size: .
CDR3 DNA: TGCAGTGCTAGGCCGGGAGGGGTCCAAGGGACCCAGTACTTC; CDR3 protein: CSARPGGVQGTQYF; CDR3 length: 14; J gene: TRBJ2-5; D gene: TRBD2; V gene: TRBV20-1; clone size: many
CDR3 DNA: TGCGCCAGCAGCTTGGACGGTAGCAATCAGCCCCAGCATTTT; CDR3 protein: CASSLDGSNQPQHF; CDR3 length: 14; J gene: TRBJ1-5; D gene: .; V gene: TRBV5-1; clone size: many
CDR3 DNA: TGTGCCAGTAGTCGGACTAGCGGGAGAAGGAACCAAGAGACCCAGTACTTC; CDR3 protein: CASSRTSGRRNQETQYF; CDR3 length: 17; J gene: TRBJ2-5; D gene: TRBD2; V gene: TRBV19; clone size: many
CDR3 DNA: TGTGCCAGCAGCTACACTAGCGGGACCTATGAGCAGTTCTTC; CDR3 protein: CASSYTSGTYEQFF; CDR3 length: 14; J gene: TRBJ2-1; D gene: TRBD2; V gene: TRBV7-2; clone size: few
CDR3 DNA: TGTGCCAGCAGCCACCAAGCGGGAGCCAAAAACATTCAGTACTTC; CDR3 protein: CASSHQAGAKNIQYF; CDR3 length: 15; J gene: TRBJ2-4; D gene: .; V gene: TRBV3-1; clone size: few
CDR3 DNA: TGCAGTGCTAGAGGGCCGGATGGAGCTTTCTTT; CDR3 protein: CSARGPDGAFF; CDR3 length: 11; J gene: TRBJ1-1; D gene: .; V gene: TRBV20-1; clone size: many
CDR3 DNA: TGTGCCAGCAGCCGGGGCGGACAGGGGGGCTACGAGCAGTACTTC; CDR3 protein: CASSRGGQGGYEQYF; CDR3 length: 15; J gene: TRBJ2-7; D gene: TRBD1; V gene: TRBV4-2; clone size: many
CDR3 DNA: TGCAGTGCCAGGGACTCGGACACCGGGGAGCTGTTTTTT; CDR3 protein: CSARDSDTGELFF; CDR3 length: 13; J gene: TRBJ2-2; D gene: .; V gene: TRBV20-1; clone size: .
CDR3 DNA: TGTGCCAGCAGCGGGACAAACATTGCACAGCCCCAGCATTTT; CDR3 protein: CASSGTNIAQPQHF; CDR3 length: 14; J gene: TRBJ1-5; D gene: .; V gene: TRBV7-2; clone size: many
CDR3 DNA: TGTGCCAGCAGCAGGACTAGCGGGGGAGGCAATGAGCAGTTCTTC; CDR3 protein: CASSRTSGGGNEQFF; CDR3 length: 15; J gene: TRBJ2-1; D gene: TRBD2; V gene: TRBV7-2; clone size: .
CDR3 DNA: TGTGCCAGTAGTACTCCTGGGGGGTCCGGGGCCAACGTCCTGACTTTC; CDR3 protein: CASSTPGGSGANVLTF; CDR3 length: 16; J gene: TRBJ2-6; D gene: .; V gene: TRBV19; clone size: .
CDR3 DNA: TGTGCCAGCACCGACCTTCCCCCAGGAGGCTACAGGAAAGAGACCCAGTACTTC; CDR3 protein: CASTDLPPGGYRKETQYF; CDR3 length: 18; J gene: TRBJ2-5; D gene: .; V gene: TRBV7-8; clone size: few
CDR3 DNA: TGCGCCAGCAGCTTGGCCATACTCACAGATACGCAGTATTTT; CDR3 protein: CASSLAILTDTQYF; CDR3 length: 14; J gene: TRBJ2-3; D gene: .; V gene: TRBV5-1; clone size: many
CDR3 DNA: TGCGCCAGCAGCCCGGGAGGGGGGCCGCGGAATGAGCAGTTCTTC; CDR3 protein: CASSPGGGPRNEQFF; CDR3 length: 15; J gene: TRBJ2-1; D gene: TRBD2; V gene: TRBV5-1; clone size: many
CDR3 DNA: TGCAGTGCTAGAGATTGGAATTTGAGCGAAGCTTTCTTT; CDR3 protein: CSARDWNLSEAFF; CDR3 length: 13; J gene: TRBJ1-1; D gene: .; V gene: TRBV20-1; clone size: many
CDR3 DNA: TGTGCCATCAGTGAGTCGCCTGGGGCGCCCGCTTTCTTT; CDR3 protein: CAISESPGAPAFF; CDR3 length: 13; J gene: TRBJ1-1; D gene: .; V gene: TRBV10-3; clone size: many
CDR3 DNA: TGTGCCAGCAGCTTAACTGCTTCATCCTACGAGCAGTACTTC; CDR3 protein: CASSLTASSYEQYF; CDR3 length: 14; J gene: TRBJ2-7; D gene: .; V gene: TRBV7-2; clone size: many
CDR3 DNA: TGTGCCAGCAGCCGGTGGGGGAGAGAGCTGTTTTTT; CDR3 protein: CASSRWGRELFF; CDR3 length: 12; J gene: TRBJ2-2; D gene: .; V gene: TRBV5-5; clone size: many
CDR3 DNA: TGTGCCAGCAGTTACGTGGGAGACTCCTACAATGAGCAGTTCTTC; CDR3 protein: CASSYVGDSYNEQFF; CDR3 length: 15; J gene: TRBJ2-1; D gene: .; V gene: TRBV6-5; clone size: many
CDR3 DNA: TGTGCCAGCAGCCAAGCCGAGGCTCTAGCGGGAGGACTGGGCGAGCAGTACTTC; CDR3 protein: CASSQAEALAGGLGEQYF; CDR3 length: 18; J gene: TRBJ2-7; D gene: TRBD2; V gene: TRBV3-1; clone size: many
CDR3 DNA: TGTGCCAGCAGTGATGGCGGTTCGCATGTGTATGGCTACACCTTC; CDR3 protein: CASSDGGSHVYGYTF; CDR3 length: 15; J gene: TRBJ1-2; D gene: .; V gene: TRBV27; clone size: few
CDR3 DNA: TGTGCCAGCAGCGCTTTAACAGAGGGTAAAGGCTACACCTTC; CDR3 protein: CASSALTEGKGYTF; CDR3 length: 14; J gene: TRBJ1-2; D gene: .; V gene: TRBV7-8; clone size: many